This entry lists 10 T cell receptor beta chains sequenced from one sample in a study of T cell repertoires in cytomegalovirus infection. TCRdb called the reads again in MiXCR, with one record for every CDR3 protein. The repertoire holds approximately 71,000 distinct CDR3 sequences, 3.5% to 4% seen once, with around 21% in the top ten. The sequenced sample was PBMCs. Receptor source: a human donor in good health (CMV status not recorded). Some clones in this sample may be carry-over from other donors' samples.

This clonotype was detected ten times or more. The chain combines TRBV7-2 with TRBJ1-2, with a possible D match to TRBD1 (6 bases). The V end was cut by 5 bases, the J end by 1 base, with 11 bases between. Germline CDR1 and CDR2: SGHTA and FQGNSA. The CDR3 is 14 amino acids. CDR3 residues: CASSPDRLNYGYTF. The CDR3 DNA reads TGTGCCAGCAGCCCGGACAGACTTAACTATGGCTACACCTTC. Combining the CDR3 with reference TRBV7-2 and TRBJ1-2 gives the whole variable domain GAGVSQSPSNKVTEKGKDVELRCDPISGHTALYWYRQSLGQGLEFLIYFQGNSAPDKSGLPSDRFSAERTGGSVSTLTIQRTQQEDSAVYLCASSPDRLNYGYTFGSGTRLTVV.

Ten or more counts support this clonotype. The V and J genes are TRBV7-2 and TRBJ1-1, with D tentatively TRBD1 (5 bases). Germline loops: CDR1 SGHTA, CDR2 FQGNSA. Between the trimmed V and J ends, which lost 2 bases and 1 base, there was a span of 17 bases. This CDR3 has 17 residues. Written as DNA, the CDR3 is TGTGCCAGCAGCTTACGCCGTATAGGGGTGGGGAACACTGAAGCTTTCTTT. This codes for CASSLRRIGVGNTEAFF.

The table lists this clonotype with many counts. The chain joins TRBV7-9 to TRBJ1-1; maybe TRBD1 (5 bases). Trimming removed 0 bases at V and 5 bases at J, with 10 bases between. The CDR3 extends over 14 amino acids. Germline CDR1 SEHNR, CDR2 FQNEAQ (reference sequence). CDR3 sequence: CASSLAGGTTEAFF. The CDR3 region has the DNA TGTGCCAGCAGCTTAGCGGGGGGGACGACTGAAGCTTTCTTT.

This clonotype was detected a few times. The chain couples TRBV4-2 to TRBJ2-3, with 8 positions matching TRBD2. Germline CDR1 LGHNA, CDR2 YNFKEQ. The V and J ends lost 1 base and 0 bases, in that order; junction bases with no gene match: 3. The CDR3 spans 16 residues. The CDR3 bases are TGTGCCAGCAGCCAAGGGACTAGCATGAGCACAGATACGCAGTATTTT. Its translation: CASSQGTSMSTDTQYF.

This clonotype has a count of ten or more. This rearrangement joins TRBV6-1 to TRBJ2-2; a possible D gene is TRBD2 (5 bases). The ends were cut back, 6 bases at V and 5 bases at J, with 22 bases in the middle. This CDR3 comprises 17 residues. Germline V gene data show CDR1 as MNHNS and CDR2 as SASEGT. CDR3 sequence (DNA): TGTGCCAGCAGCGTCACTAGGCAGGTCAAAGGGACCGGGGAGCTGTTTTTT. Amino acids: CASSVTRQVKGTGELFF.

This clonotype was recorded at least ten times. The chain joins TRBV2 to TRBJ2-7, with no clear D. Looked up from germline, CDR1 is SNHLY and CDR2 is FYNNEI. CDR3 size: 13 residues. Trimming stripped 3 bases from V and 3 bases from J, with 9 bases between. CDR3: CASSDGGYYEQYF. Here the CDR3 DNA reads TGTGCCAGCAGTGACGGCGGATACTACGAGCAGTACTTC.

Ten or more counts support this clonotype. The rearrangement joins TRBV20-1 to TRBJ2-1; TRBD2 agrees at 7 bases. J lost 8 bases, V lost 3 bases, and 7 bases had no gene match. The germline V gene has CDR1 DFQATT and CDR2 SNEGSKA (reference sequence). The CDR3 contains 13 residues. CDR3 amino acids: CSASGLAVDEQFF. DNA for the CDR3: TGCAGTGCTAGTGGCCTAGCGGTGGATGAGCAGTTCTTC.

This clonotype was seen ten or more times. The chain employs TRBV27 and TRBJ1-2, with TRBD1 matching 8 bases. With V trimmed by 4 bases and J by 7 bases, 11 bases remained unmatched. Per germline, CDR1 MNHEY and CDR2 SMNVEV (reference sequence). The CDR3 loop spans 15 amino acids. DNA for the CDR3: TGTGCCAGCAGTTCCGAACGACAGGGGTATCGTGGCTACACCTTC. Its protein is CASSSERQGYRGYTF.

This clonotype was picked up many times. This chain links TRBV5-1 with TRBJ2-7, with TRBD2 identical over 10 bases. Germline CDR1 SGHRS, CDR2 YFSETQ. The CDR3 runs 14 residues. J was trimmed by 6 bases and V by 2 bases; bases with no gene match: 5. Here the CDR3 DNA reads TGCGCCAGCAGCTTCACTAGCGGGACTGTCGAGCAGTACTTC. This translates into CASSFTSGTVEQYF. Variable domain in full (rest from reference TRBV5-1 and TRBJ2-7): KAGVTQTPRYLIKTRGQQVTLSCSPISGHRSVSWYQQTPGQGLQFLFEYFSETQRNKGNFPGRFSGRQFSNSRSEMNVSTLELGDSALYLCASSFTSGTVEQYFGPGTRLTVT.

The gene calls are TRBV11-2 and TRBJ2-1; 7 bases agree with TRBD2. V lost 5 bases to trimming and J lost 10 bases; unmatched junction nucleotides: 14. The CDR3 consists of 15 residues. In germline, CDR1 is SGHAT, CDR2 FQNNGV. CDR3 loop: CASSPSLASSSEQFF. The CDR3 DNA follows: TGTGCCAGCAGCCCGTCACTAGCGAGCAGCAGCGAGCAGTTCTTC.